This T cell receptor beta chain was observed in a study of identical twins. Germline V gene sequence: CDR1 MDHEN, CDR2 SYDVKM. There are 16 residues in the CDR3. Losses at the gene ends were 5 bases for V and 7 bases for J; bases not matched to a gene: 14. TCRdb passed the 5' RACE reads through MiXCR, listing each CDR3 protein once. Of about 900,000 distinct CDR3 sequences listed, more than 9% are singletons. These same records also appear under a second study, on yellow fever vaccine responses in identical twins.

Sequencing was carried out using PBMCs. This sequence originates from a woman aged 18-29 years in good health. The chain links TRBV28 to TRBJ1-5; 7 bases agree with TRBD1. CDR3 in DNA: TGTGCCAGCAGTCCATCCCGACAGGGTGGGGGCCAGCCCCAGCATTTT. Its protein product is CASSPSRQGGGQPQHF.